The clone carrying this T cell receptor (beta chain) was recorded at least ten times. Trimming pared 6 bases from V and 3 bases from J, leaving 5 bases between. The CDR3 covers 12 residues. Germline lookup yields CDR1 LNHDA and CDR2 SQIVND (reference sequence). MiXCR, applied by TCRdb to the RT-PCR reads, yields one record per CDR3 protein. The sample consists of around 30,000 distinct CDR3 sequences, roughly 7.3% of them appearing once. This record comes from a study of patients and donors after allogeneic stem cell transplantation. Sequenced material: blood, either unsorted or a sorted T cell fraction (not recorded which). This clonotype was sampled from a human donor who was either an allogeneic HSCT recipient or a stem cell or donor lymphocyte infusion donor (not recorded which). It is not recorded whose cells these are; they may come from a transplant donor. This chain uses TRBV19 with TRBJ2-2; D gene uncertain. The CDR3 DNA reads TGTGCCAGTAGACAATACACCGGGGAGCTGTTTTTT. Encoded protein: CASRQYTGELFF.